This T cell receptor beta chain was identified in a study of blood T cell repertoires in COVID-19. About the study: The study drew acute and convalescent COVID-19 samples from the United States, Italy and Spain.

Participants came from about 23 US areas, aged about 18 to 89 years. Original processing notes: Estimated nucleated cell counts came from reference gene primer amplification. This table comes from immunoSEQ multiplex PCR, and its TCRdb copy is limited to in-frame clones, with some not included. V and J calls and clone size are copied from that table; D and trimming were computed from the DNA. The sample lists 150,000 to 200,000 clones; 76% were seen once. From germline, CDR1 is SQVTM and CDR2 ANQGSEA. CDR3 length: 13 residues. The V gene lost 2 bases and the J gene lost 6 bases, with 13 bases spanning the gap.

The specimen was PBMCs or T cells enriched from blood (not recorded which). V and J are TRBV29-1 and TRBJ1-2; weak D call: TRBD1 (6 bases). This clonotype was obtained from a woman in her 50s with acute COVID-19. CDR3 coding DNA: TGCAGCGTTGAACTGGGGGCGATTGATGGCTACACCTTC. Protein product: CSVELGAIDGYTF.